This T cell receptor beta chain was observed in a study of T cell repertoires in cytomegalovirus infection. General study results and limits: In two of eight donors, the top clonotype was HLA-C-restricted CMV-specific. Cumulative public TCR beta family frequency identified CMV carriers with the relevant HLA.

Using its own MiXCR run on the reads, TCRdb lists one record per CDR3 protein. The repertoire holds about 300,000 distinct CDR3 sequences, with around 9.6% as singletons. V gave up 1 base and J gave up 2 bases; unmatched junction bases: 4. CDR1 SEHNR and CDR2 FQNEAQ come from the germline V gene (reference sequence). CDR3 length: 16 amino acids. This clonotype was observed at least ten times. Its specificity is not known. V usage is TRBV7-9 and J usage is TRBJ2-1; the match to TRBD2 covers 8 bases. This receptor was obtained from a human donor in good health (CMV status not recorded). Some clones in this sample may be carry-over from other donors' samples. The material sequenced was PBMCs. CDR3 region: CASSLEGTRTYNEQFF. In DNA, the CDR3 is TGTGCCAGCAGCTTAGAAGGGACTAGGACCTACAATGAGCAGTTCTTC.